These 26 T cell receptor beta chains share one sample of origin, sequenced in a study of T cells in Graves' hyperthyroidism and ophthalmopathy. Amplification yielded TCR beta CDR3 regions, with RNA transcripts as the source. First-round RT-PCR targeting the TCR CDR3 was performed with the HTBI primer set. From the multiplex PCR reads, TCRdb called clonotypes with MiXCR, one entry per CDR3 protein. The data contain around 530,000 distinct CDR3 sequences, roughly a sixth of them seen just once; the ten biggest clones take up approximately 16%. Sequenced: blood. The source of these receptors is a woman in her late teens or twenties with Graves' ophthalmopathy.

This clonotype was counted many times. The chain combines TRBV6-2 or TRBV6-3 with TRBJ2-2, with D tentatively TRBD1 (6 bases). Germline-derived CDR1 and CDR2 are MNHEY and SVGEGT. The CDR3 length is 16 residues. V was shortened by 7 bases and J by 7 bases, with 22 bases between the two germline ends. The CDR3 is CASKLTGKKDGGELFF. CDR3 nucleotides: TGTGCCAGCAAATTAACAGGGAAGAAGGATGGCGGGGAGCTGTTTTTT.

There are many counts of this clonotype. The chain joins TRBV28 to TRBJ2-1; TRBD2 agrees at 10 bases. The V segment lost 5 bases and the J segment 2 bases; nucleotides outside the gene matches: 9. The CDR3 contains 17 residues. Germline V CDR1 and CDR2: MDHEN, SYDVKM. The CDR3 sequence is CASSQIWTSGTYNEQFF. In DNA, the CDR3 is TGTGCCAGCAGTCAAATCTGGACTAGCGGAACCTACAATGAGCAGTTCTTC.

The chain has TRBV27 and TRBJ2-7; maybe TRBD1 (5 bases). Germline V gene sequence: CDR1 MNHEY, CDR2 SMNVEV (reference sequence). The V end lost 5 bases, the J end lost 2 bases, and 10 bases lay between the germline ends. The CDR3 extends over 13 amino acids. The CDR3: CASSHGQTYEQYF. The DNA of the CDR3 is TGTGCCAGCAGTCATGGACAAACCTACGAGCAGTACTTC.

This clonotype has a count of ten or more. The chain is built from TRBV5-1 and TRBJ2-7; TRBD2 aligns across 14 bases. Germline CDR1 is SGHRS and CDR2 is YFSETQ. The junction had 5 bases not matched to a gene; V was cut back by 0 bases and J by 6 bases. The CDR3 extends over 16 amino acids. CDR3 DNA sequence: TGCGCCAGCAGCTTGGAGACTAGCGGGAGGGCCCGCGAGCAGTACTTC. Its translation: CASSLETSGRAREQYF.

The CDR3 DNA is TGTGCCAGCAGTCCCCCCCCGGGACAGGGAGCGTACAATGAGCAGTTCTTC. It translates to CASSPPPGQGAYNEQFF. The chain joins TRBV5-8 to TRBJ2-1, with TRBD1 matching 9 bases. The CDR3 is made up of 17 amino acids. The germline V gene has CDR1 SGHTS and CDR2 YDEGEE. J gave up 4 bases and V 5 bases, and 13 bases lay outside the gene matches. The full variable domain, completed using reference TRBV5-8 and TRBJ2-1, is EAGVTQSPTHLIKTRGQQATLRCSPISGHTSVYWYQQALGLGLQFLLWYDEGEERNRGNFPPRFSGRQFPNYSSELNVNALELEDSALYLCASSPPPGQGAYNEQFFGPGTRLTVL.

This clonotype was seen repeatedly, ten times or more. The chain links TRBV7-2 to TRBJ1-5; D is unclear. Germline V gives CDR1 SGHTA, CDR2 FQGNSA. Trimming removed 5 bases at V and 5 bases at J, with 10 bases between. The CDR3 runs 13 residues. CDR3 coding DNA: TGTGCCAGCAGCCGATTAAGGGATCAGCCCCAGCATTTT. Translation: CASSRLRDQPQHF. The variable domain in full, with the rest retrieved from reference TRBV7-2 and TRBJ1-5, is GAGVSQSPSNKVTEKGKDVELRCDPISGHTALYWYRQSLGQGLEFLIYFQGNSAPDKSGLPSDRFSAERTGGSVSTLTIQRTQQEDSAVYLCASSRLRDQPQHFGDGTRLSIL.

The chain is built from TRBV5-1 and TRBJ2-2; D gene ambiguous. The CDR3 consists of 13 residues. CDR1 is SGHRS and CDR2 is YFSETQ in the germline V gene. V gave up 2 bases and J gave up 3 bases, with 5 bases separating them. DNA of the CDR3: TGCGCCAGCAGCTTCGAGGACACCGGGGAGCTGTTTTTT. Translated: CASSFEDTGELFF.

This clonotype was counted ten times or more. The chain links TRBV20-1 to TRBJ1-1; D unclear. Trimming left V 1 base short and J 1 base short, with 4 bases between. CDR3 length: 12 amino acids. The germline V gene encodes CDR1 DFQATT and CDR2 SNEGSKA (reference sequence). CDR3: CSARAGNTEAFF. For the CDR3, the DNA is TGCAGTGCTAGAGCAGGGAACACTGAAGCTTTCTTT.

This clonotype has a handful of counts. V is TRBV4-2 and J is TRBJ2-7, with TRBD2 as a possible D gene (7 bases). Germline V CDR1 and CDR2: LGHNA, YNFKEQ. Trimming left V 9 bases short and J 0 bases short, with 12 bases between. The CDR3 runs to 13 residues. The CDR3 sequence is CASRGRDSYEQYF. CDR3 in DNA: TGTGCCAGTAGGGGGAGGGACTCCTACGAGCAGTACTTC.

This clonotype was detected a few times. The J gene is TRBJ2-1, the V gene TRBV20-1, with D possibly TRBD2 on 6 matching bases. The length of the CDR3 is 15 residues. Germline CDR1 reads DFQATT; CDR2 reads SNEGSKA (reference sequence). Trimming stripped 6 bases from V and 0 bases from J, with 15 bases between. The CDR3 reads CSAGGATGSYNEQFF. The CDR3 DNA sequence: TGCAGTGCGGGCGGGGCCACAGGCTCCTACAATGAGCAGTTCTTC.

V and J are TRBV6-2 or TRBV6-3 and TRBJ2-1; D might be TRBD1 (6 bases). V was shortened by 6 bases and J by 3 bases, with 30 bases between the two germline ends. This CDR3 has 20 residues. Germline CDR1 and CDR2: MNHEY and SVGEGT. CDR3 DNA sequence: TGTGCCAGCAGACGACTGCCCACAACAGGACAGCATCACCTCTACAATGAGCAGTTCTTC. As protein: CASRRLPTTGQHHLYNEQFF.

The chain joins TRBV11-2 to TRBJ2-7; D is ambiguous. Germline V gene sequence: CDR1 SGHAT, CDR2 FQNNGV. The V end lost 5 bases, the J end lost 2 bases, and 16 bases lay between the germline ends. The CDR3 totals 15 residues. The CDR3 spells CASSPSPDTTYEQYF. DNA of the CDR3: TGTGCCAGCAGCCCTTCGCCAGACACGACCTACGAGCAGTACTTC.

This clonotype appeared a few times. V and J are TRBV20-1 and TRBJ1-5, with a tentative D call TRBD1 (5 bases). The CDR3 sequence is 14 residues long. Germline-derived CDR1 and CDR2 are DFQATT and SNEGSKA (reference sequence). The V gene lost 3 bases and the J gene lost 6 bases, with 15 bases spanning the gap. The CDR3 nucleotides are TGCAGTGCTAGCCCAGACAGATCGGCTCAGCCCCAGCATTTT. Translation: CSASPDRSAQPQHF.

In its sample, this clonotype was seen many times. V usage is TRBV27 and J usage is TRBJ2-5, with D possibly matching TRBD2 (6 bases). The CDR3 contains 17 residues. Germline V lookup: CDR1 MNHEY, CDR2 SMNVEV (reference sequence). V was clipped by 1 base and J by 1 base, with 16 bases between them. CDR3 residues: CASSLLGPGVTQETQYF. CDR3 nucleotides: TGTGCCAGCAGTTTATTGGGACCGGGGGTTACCCAAGAGACCCAGTACTTC.

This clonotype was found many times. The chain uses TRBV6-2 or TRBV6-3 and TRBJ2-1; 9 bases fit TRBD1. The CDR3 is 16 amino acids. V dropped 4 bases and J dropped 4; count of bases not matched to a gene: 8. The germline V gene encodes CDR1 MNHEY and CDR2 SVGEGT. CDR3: CASSFSRDRAYNEQFF. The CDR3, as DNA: TGTGCCAGCAGTTTTTCTCGGGACAGGGCATACAATGAGCAGTTCTTC.

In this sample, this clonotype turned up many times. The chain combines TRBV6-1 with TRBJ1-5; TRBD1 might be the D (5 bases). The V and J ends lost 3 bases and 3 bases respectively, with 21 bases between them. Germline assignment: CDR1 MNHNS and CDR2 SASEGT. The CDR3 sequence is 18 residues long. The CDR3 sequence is CASSDRGPGLQANQPQHF. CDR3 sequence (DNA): TGTGCCAGCAGTGATCGAGGACCGGGACTCCAGGCCAATCAGCCCCAGCATTTT.

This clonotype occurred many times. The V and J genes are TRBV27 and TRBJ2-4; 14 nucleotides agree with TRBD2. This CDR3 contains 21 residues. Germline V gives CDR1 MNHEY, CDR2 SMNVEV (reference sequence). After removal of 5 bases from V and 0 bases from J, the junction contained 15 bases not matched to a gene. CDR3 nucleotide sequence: TGTGCCAGCAGTACCACCGTGGGACTAGCGGGGGTGGGGGGAGCCAAAAACATTCAGTACTTC. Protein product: CASSTTVGLAGVGGAKNIQYF.

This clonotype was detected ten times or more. For the CDR3, the DNA is TGTGCCAGCTCACCATCAGATAATTCACCCCTCCACTTT. It translates to CASSPSDNSPLHF. The chain links TRBV18 to TRBJ1-6; D is undetermined. Germline loops: CDR1 KGHSH, CDR2 LQKENI. Trimming cost V 2 bases and J 5 bases, with 4 bases left between them. The CDR3 length is 13 residues.

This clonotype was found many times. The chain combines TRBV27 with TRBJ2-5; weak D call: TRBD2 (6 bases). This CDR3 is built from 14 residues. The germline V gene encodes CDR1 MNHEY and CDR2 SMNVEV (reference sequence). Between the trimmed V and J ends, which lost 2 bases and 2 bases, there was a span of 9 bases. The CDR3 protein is CASSLAGRQETQYF. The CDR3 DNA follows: TGTGCCAGCAGTTTAGCGGGGCGTCAAGAGACCCAGTACTTC.

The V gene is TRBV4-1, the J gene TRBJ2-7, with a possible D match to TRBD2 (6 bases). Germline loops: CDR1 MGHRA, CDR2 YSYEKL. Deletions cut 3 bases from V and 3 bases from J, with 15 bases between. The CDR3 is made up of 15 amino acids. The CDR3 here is CASSQYGRDGYEQYF. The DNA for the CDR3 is TGCGCCAGCAGCCAGTACGGGCGGGACGGCTACGAGCAGTACTTC.

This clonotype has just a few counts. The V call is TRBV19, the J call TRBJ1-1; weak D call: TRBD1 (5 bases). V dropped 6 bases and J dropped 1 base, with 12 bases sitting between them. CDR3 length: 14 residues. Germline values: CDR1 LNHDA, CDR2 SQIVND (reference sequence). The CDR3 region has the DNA TGTGCCAGTAGACTGGGACCGCCGAACACTGAAGCTTTCTTT. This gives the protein CASRLGPPNTEAFF.

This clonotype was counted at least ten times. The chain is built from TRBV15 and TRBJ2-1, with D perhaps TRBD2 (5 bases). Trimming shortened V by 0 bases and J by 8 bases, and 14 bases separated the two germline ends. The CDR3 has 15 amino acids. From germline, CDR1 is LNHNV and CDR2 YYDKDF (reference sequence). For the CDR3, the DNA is TGTGCCACCAGCAGAGATTCAAGCGGAAATGATGAGCAGTTCTTC. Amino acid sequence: CATSRDSSGNDEQFF.

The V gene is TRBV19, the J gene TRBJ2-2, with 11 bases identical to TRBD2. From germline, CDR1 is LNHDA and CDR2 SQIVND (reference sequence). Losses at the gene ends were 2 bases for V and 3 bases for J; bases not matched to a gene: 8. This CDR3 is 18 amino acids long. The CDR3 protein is CASSIKASGRYYTGELFF. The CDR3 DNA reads TGTGCCAGTAGTATAAAGGCTAGCGGGAGGTATTACACCGGGGAGCTGTTTTTT. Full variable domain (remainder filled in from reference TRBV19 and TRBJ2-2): DGGITQSPKYLFRKEGQNVTLSCEQNLNHDAMYWYRQDPGQGLRLIYYSQIVNDFQKGDIAEGYSVSREKKESFPLTVTSAQKNPTAFYLCASSIKASGRYYTGELFFGEGSRLTVL.

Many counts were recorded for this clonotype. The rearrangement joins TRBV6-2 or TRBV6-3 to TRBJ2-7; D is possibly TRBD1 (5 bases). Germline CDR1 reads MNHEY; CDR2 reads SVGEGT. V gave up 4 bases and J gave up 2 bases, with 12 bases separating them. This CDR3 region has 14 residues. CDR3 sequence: CASSSDITAYEQYF. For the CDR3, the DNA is TGTGCCAGCAGTTCGGACATAACCGCCTACGAGCAGTACTTC.

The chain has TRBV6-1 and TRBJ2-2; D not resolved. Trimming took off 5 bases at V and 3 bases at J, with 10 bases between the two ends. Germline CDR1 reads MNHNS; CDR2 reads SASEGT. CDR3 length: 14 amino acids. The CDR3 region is CASSSYLDTGELFF. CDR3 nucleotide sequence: TGTGCCAGCAGTTCCTATCTAGACACCGGGGAGCTGTTTTTT.

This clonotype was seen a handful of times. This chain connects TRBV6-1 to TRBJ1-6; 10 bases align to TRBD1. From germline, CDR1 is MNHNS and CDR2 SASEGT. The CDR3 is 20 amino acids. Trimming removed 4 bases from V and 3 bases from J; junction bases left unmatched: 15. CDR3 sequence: CASSAVPGQGPRNYNSPLHF. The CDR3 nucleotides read TGTGCCAGCAGTGCCGTTCCGGGACAGGGGCCGCGTAACTATAATTCACCCCTCCACTTT.